The present entry profiles one T cell receptor beta chain with its context. This sample stems from a study of response to subunit inactivated influenza vaccine. Trimming cost V 2 bases and J 3 bases; bases outside gene matches: 9. The CDR3 is 17 residues long. CDR1 is MNHEY and CDR2 is SVGAGI in the germline V gene. Each CDR3 protein is one row after TCRdb ran MiXCR on the RT-PCR reads. The sample lists some 540,000 distinct CDR3 sequences; 20% to 25% were seen once. Another study also made use of these data, one on T cells expressing NK-cell markers. That paper adds: cDNA encoding TCR beta was synthesized via 5'RACE template switching incorporating UMIs. An anti-gamma-delta TCR antibody restricted sorting to alpha-beta TCR T cells in several experiments. The CD3+CD56-NKG2C+ fraction of several donors was also led by these clonotypes. Questions lingered over whether expanded NKG2C+ T cell clones were HCMV-specific.

This TCR was recovered from a man between 50 and 59 years old who received an inactivated influenza vaccine. Sequenced material: CD4+ T cells sorted from PBMCs, taken 11 to 12 days after vaccination. The rearrangement links TRBV6-5 to TRBJ2-1, with 8 bases identical to TRBD2. This CDR3 is CASSYDTQRENYNEQFF. In DNA, the CDR3 is TGTGCCAGCAGTTACGACACCCAGCGGGAGAACTACAATGAGCAGTTCTTC.